The entry below describes one T cell receptor (beta chain). Authors' processing steps: It was from reference gene primer amplification that nucleated cell counts were estimated. Some clones are missing from TCRdb's copy, which holds only in-frame ones; the method was immunoSEQ multiplex PCR. V, J and clone size were drawn from that table, and D and trimming were deduced from the DNA. Of 150,000 to 180,000 clones listed, roughly 80% are singletons. The sample is drawn from a study of blood T cell repertoires in COVID-19. The overall study: The study drew acute and convalescent COVID-19 samples from the United States, Italy and Spain. T cells, B-cell-depleted T cells, or PBMCs supplied cDNA or gDNA.

This CDR3 has 16 amino acids. CDR1 is ENHRY and CDR2 is SYGVKD in the germline V gene. The ends lost 4 bases at V and 0 bases at J; junction bases unmatched: 4. Sequenced material: peripheral blood. The TCR sequence derives from a woman aged 55-70 years with acute or convalescent COVID-19. The rearrangement joins TRBV10-3 to TRBJ2-1; 9 bases align to TRBD2. CDR3 sequence: CAISVGLASSYNEQFF. The CDR3, as DNA: TGTGCCATCAGTGTGGGACTAGCCAGCTCCTACAATGAGCAGTTCTTC.